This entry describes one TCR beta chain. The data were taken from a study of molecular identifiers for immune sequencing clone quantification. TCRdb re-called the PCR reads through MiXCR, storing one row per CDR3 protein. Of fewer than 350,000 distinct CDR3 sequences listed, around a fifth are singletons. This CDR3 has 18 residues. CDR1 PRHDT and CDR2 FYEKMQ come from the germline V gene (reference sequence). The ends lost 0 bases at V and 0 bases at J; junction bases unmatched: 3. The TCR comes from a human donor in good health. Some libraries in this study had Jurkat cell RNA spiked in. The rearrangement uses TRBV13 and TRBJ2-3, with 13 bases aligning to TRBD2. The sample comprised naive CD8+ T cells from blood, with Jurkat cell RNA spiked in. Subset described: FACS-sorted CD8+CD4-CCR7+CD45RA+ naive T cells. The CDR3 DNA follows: TGTGCCAGCAGCTTAGGGGGACTAGCGGGATCTAGCACAGATACGCAGTATTTT. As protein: CASSLGGLAGSSTDTQYF.